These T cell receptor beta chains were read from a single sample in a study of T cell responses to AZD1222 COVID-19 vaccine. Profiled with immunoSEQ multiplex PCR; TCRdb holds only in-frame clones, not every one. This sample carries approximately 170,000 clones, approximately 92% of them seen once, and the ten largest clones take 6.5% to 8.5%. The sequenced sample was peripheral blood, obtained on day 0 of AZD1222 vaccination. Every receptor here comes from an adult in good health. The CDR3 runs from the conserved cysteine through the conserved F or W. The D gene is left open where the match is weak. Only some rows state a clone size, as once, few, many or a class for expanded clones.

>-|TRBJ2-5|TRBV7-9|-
TGTGCCAGCAGCTTAGGGGCCCAGTACTTC
CASSLGAQYF
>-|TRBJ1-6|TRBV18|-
TGTGCCAGCTCACCACCTAACAGGGCCGATTCACCCCTCCACTTT
CASSPPNRADSPLHF
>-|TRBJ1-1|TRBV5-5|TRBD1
TGTGCCAGCAGCCCCCTAGGGGGCTCTTCCTCGGGAACTGAAGCTTTCTTT
CASSPLGGSSSGTEAFF
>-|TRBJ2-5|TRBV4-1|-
TGCGCCAGCAGCCAAAGTGGCCAGGGTGGCGAGACCCAGTACTTC
CASSQSGQGGETQYF
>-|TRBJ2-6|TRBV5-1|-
TGCGCCAGCGAAAGTAAAACCAGGGCTGGGGCCAACGTCCTGACTTTC
CASESKTRAGANVLTF
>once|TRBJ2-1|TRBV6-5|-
TGTGCCAGCGGCGACCAGGGTGACAATGAGCAGTTCTTC
CASGDQGDNEQFF
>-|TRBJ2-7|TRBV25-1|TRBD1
TGTGCCAGCAACGCCGGGACAGGATGGGACGAGCAGTACTTC
CASNAGTGWDEQYF
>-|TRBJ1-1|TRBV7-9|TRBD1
TGTGCCAGCAGCCAGACAGGGGGCAACACTGAAGCTTTCTTT
CASSQTGGNTEAFF
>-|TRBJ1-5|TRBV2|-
TGTGCCAGCAGAGACTTAGACATTCCGGCCCAGCATTTT
CASRDLDIPAQHF
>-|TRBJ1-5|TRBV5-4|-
TGTGCCAGCAGCTTGTGGCGGGTATTATATAGCAATCAGCCCCAGCATTTT
CASSLWRVLYSNQPQHF
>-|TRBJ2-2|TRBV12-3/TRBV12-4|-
TGTGCCAGCAGCTTCGAGGCCACCGGGGAGCTGTTTTTT
CASSFEATGELFF
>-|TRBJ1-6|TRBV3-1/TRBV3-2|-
TGTGCCAGCAGCGAAGACTACGGACAGCAGTATAATTCACCCCTCCACTTT
CASSEDYGQQYNSPLHF
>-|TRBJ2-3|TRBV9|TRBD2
TGTGCCAGCAGCGTGAGCGGGGGTAGAGATACGCAGTATTTT
CASSVSGGRDTQYF
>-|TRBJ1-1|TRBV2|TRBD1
TGTGCCAGCAGTGGGGGACAGCCCACTGAAGCTTTCTTT
CASSGGQPTEAFF
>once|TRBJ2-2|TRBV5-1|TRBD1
TGCGCCAGCAGCGGAACAGGGGGAAACACCGGGGAGCTGTTTTTT
CASSGTGGNTGELFF
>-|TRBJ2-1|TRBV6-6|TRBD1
TGTGCCAGCAGTCCGGGACAGCTCGATGAGCAGTTCTTC
CASSPGQLDEQFF
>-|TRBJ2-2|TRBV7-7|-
TGTGCTAGCAGCTTAGCTCAATCCGGGTCCACCGGGGAGCTGTTTTTT
CASSLAQSGSTGELFF
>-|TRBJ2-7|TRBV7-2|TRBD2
TGTGCCAGCAGCTTAGGGGGGAGGGGCACCTACGAGCAGTACTTC
CASSLGGRGTYEQYF
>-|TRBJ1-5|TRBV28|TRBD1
TGTGCCAGCAGATGGGGACAGACAAATCAGCCCCAGCATTTT
CASRWGQTNQPQHF
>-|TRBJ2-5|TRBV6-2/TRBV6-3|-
TGTGCCAGCAGTTACAATCCAGGGCCCCAAGAGACCCAGTACTTC
CASSYNPGPQETQYF
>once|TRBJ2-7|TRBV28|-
TGTGCCAGCAGTCGGCTCGACTACCCGAGCTACGAGCAGTACTTC
CASSRLDYPSYEQYF
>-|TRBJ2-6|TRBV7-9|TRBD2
TGTGCCAGCAGCGGATGGACTAGCGGGGTTGGGGCCAACGTCCTGACTTTC
CASSGWTSGVGANVLTF
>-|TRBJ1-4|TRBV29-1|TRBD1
TGCAGCGTGGGACAGGACAGGCGGGGTAATGAAAAACTGTTTTTT
CSVGQDRRGNEKLFF
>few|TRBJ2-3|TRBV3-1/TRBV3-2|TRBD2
TGTGCCAGCAGCCAAGCACAGCGGGGGGGCCGTTTCCTCGGTACGCAGTATTTT
CASSQAQRGGRFLGTQYF
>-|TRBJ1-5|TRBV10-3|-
TGTGCCATCAGTCCCGGTGCTGGGGGACAGCCCCAGCATTTT
CAISPGAGGQPQHF
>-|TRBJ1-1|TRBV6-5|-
TGTGCCAGCTCTCCGATGGGAACCCGCGACACTGAAGCTTTCTTT
CASSPMGTRDTEAFF
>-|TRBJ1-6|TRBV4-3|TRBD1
TGCGCCAGCAGCCAAGATGGGACAGGAGGGGTCCCCCTCCACTTT
CASSQDGTGGVPLHF
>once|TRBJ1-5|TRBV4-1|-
TGCGCCAGCAGCCAAGATCAGTATAGCAATCAGCCCCAGCATTTT
CASSQDQYSNQPQHF
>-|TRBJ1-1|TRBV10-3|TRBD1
TGTGCCATCAGTGAGCCCGACAGGGGCCCTGAAGCTTTCTTT
CAISEPDRGPEAFF
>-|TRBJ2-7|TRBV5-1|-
TGCGCCAGCAGCTTGGAAGGGAGCTCCTACGAGCAGTACTTC
CASSLEGSSYEQYF
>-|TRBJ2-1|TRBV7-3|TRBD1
TGTGCCAGCAGCTTTTCCTATGGGACAGAATCTTACAATGAGCAGTTCTTC
CASSFSYGTESYNEQFF
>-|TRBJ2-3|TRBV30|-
TGTGCCTGGAGTGTTAGGGGCACAGATACGCAGTATTTT
CAWSVRGTDTQYF
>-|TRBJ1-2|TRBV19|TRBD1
TGTGCCAGTAGTCCCTCCGGGACAGGGGGCGATGTCTATGGCTACACCTTC
CASSPSGTGGDVYGYTF
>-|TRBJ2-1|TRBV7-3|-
TGTGCCAGCAGCTTAACGGGGACTGGAGGGGAGTTCTTC
CASSLTGTGGEFF
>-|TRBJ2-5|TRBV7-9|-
TGTGCCAGCAGCCTCGAGGGCCAAGAGACCCAGTACTTC
CASSLEGQETQYF
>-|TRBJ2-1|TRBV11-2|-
TGTGCCAGCAGCTTAGTACAGTACAATGAGCAGTTCTTC
CASSLVQYNEQFF
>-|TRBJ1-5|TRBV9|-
TGTGCCAGCAGCGTAGGGGTAGATAATCAGCCCCAGCATTTT
CASSVGVDNQPQHF
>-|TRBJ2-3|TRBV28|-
TGTGCCAGCAGTTCCTCCCTGCGGACCACAGATACGCAGTATTTT
CASSSSLRTTDTQYF
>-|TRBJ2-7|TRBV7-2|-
TGTGCCAGCAGCTTAGCTCCTACCGTTCTGATCGAGCAGTACTTC
CASSLAPTVLIEQYF
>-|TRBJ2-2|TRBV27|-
TGTGCCAGCAGTTGGGGGCCCGGGACTAATATCGGGGAGCTGTTTTTT
CASSWGPGTNIGELFF
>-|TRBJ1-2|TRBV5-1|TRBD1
TGCGCCAGCAGCTTGGGAGACAGGGCTGGCTACACCTTC
CASSLGDRAGYTF
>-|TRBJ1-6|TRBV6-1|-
TGTGCCAGCAGGCCTGATAATTCACCCCTCCACTTT
CASRPDNSPLHF
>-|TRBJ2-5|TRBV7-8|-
TGTGCCAGCAGCTTGGGAACCCACTGGATGGAGACCCAGTACTTC
CASSLGTHWMETQYF
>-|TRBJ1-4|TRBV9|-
TGTGCCAGCAGCGTAGACGCAGGGGCGCTTAATGAAAAACTGTTTTTT
CASSVDAGALNEKLFF
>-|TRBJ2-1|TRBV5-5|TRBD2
TGTGCCAGCAGCTTGGAGGTGCGGGGGGCCAGGAATGAGCAGTTCTTC
CASSLEVRGARNEQFF
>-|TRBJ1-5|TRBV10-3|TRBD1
TGTGCCAGTCAGGGGGGAAATCAGCCCCAGCATTTT
CASQGGNQPQHF
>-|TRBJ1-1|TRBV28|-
TGTGCCAGCAGTTTACGCCAGATGAACACTGAAGCTTTCTTT
CASSLRQMNTEAFF
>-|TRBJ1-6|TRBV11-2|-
TGTGCCAGCAGCTTAGGGGCAGGTAATTCACCCCTCCACTTT
CASSLGAGNSPLHF
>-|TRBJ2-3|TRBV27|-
TGTGCCAGCAGTTTATTCGGGGGAAGCACAGATACGCAGTATTTT
CASSLFGGSTDTQYF
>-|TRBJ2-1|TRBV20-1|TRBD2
TGCAGTGCTAGTCTAGCGGCCCACAATGAGCAGTTCTTC
CSASLAAHNEQFF
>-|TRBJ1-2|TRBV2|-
TGTGCCAGCAGCCCGGTTTATGGCTACACCTTC
CASSPVYGYTF
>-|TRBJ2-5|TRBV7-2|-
TGTGCCAGCAGCGTACAGGGGAAGCGGGGCCCCCAGTACTTC
CASSVQGKRGPQYF